This T cell receptor beta chain was sequenced for a study of blood T cell repertoires in COVID-19. Authors' methods: Scientists estimated how many nucleated cells there were by amplifying reference gene primers. The method was immunoSEQ multiplex PCR; TCRdb's version includes in-frame clones alone and lacks a portion of them. The DNA was the basis for D and trimming; V, J and clone size are from that table. The top ten hold more than 5% of the sample, which has roughly 230,000 clones, 75% to 85% seen once. Germline values: CDR1 SGHDT, CDR2 YYEEEE. The CDR3 runs 14 residues. V gave up 4 bases and J gave up 8 bases; unmatched junction bases: 4.

Sequencing was performed on peripheral blood. V usage is TRBV5-6 and J usage is TRBJ1-6; 9 nucleotides align to TRBD1. The source is a human donor in a cohort sampled during active COVID-19. Here the CDR3 reads CASSVTGGYSPLHF. The CDR3 nucleotides read TGTGCCAGCAGCGTGACAGGGGGATATTCACCCCTCCACTTT.